This TCR beta chain stems from a study of vaccination and CD4 T cells after COVID-19. This clonotype was recorded only once. Its cognate antigen is unknown. V lost 4 bases, J lost 8 bases, and 14 bases stayed unmatched. This CDR3 contains 17 residues. Per germline, CDR1 LNHDA and CDR2 SQIVND (reference sequence). As to treatment: approximately nine-day PBMC culture with coronavirus spike peptide pools or control peptides (ViraFEST assay). Cultured CD4+ T cell DNA was sequenced using the Oncomine TCR Beta short-read assay. TCRdb recomputed calls from the PCR reads with MiXCR, one row per CDR3 protein. The sample lists approximately 16,000 distinct CDR3 sequences, about a third occurring once.

The specimen sequenced was cultured CD4+ T cells from blood. The rearrangement links TRBV19 to TRBJ2-3, with 11 bases fitting TRBD2. This sequence was found in a human donor with COVID-19. The CDR3 DNA follows: TGTGCCAGTAGTACCCGCGGGATAGCGGGGGGGCAGGGTACGCAGTATTTT. Translated: CASSTRGIAGGQGTQYF.